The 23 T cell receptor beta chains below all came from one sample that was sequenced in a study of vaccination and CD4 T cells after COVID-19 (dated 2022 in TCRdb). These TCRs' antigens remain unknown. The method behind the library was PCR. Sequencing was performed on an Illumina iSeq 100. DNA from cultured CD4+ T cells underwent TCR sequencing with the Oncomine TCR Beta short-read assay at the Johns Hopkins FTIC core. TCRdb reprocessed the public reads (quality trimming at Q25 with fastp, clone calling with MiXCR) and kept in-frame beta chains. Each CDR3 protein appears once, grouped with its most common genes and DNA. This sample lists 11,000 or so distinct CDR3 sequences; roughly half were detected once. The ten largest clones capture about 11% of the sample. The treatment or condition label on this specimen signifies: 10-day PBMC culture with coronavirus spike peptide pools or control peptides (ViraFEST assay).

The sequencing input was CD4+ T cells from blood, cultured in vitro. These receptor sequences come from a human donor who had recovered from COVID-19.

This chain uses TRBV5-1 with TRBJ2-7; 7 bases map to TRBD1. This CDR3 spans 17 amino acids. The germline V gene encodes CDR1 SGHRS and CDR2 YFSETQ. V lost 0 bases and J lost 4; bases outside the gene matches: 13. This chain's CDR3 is CASSLAGTEQNQYEQYF. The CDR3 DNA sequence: TGCGCCAGCAGCTTGGCGGGGACAGAACAGAACCAATACGAGCAGTACTTC.

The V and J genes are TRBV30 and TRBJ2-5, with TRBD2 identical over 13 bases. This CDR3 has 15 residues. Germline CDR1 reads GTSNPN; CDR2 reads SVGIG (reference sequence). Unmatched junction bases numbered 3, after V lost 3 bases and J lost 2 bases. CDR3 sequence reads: CAWSQGLAGQETQYF. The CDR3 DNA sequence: TGTGCCTGGAGCCAGGGACTAGCGGGACAAGAGACCCAGTACTTC.

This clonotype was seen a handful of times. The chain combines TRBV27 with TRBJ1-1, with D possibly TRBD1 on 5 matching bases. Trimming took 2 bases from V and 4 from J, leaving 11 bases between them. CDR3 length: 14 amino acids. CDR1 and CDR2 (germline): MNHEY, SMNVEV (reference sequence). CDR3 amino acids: CASSLDRWGTEAFF. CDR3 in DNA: TGTGCCAGCAGTTTAGACAGATGGGGCACTGAAGCTTTCTTT.

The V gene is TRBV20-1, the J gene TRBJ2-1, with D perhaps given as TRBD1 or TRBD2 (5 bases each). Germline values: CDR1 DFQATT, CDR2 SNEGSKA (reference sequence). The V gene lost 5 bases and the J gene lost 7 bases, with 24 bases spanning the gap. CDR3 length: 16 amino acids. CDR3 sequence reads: CSAFQDIWVGENEQFF. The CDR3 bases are TGCAGTGCTTTTCAAGACATCTGGGTAGGGGAGAATGAGCAGTTCTTC.

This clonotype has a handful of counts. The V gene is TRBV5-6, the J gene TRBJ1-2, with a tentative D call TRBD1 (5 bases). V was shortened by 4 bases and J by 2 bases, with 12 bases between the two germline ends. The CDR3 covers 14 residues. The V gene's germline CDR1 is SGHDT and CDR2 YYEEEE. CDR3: CASSRTTENYGYTF. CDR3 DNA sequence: TGTGCCAGCAGCCGCACGACAGAGAACTATGGCTACACCTTC.

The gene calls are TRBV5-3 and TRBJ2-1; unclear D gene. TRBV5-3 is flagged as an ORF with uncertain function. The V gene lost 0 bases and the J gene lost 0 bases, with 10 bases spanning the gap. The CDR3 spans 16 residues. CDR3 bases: TGTGCCAGAAGCTTGGTTCACCCGAGCTCCTACAATGAGCAGTTCTTC. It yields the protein CARSLVHPSSYNEQFF.

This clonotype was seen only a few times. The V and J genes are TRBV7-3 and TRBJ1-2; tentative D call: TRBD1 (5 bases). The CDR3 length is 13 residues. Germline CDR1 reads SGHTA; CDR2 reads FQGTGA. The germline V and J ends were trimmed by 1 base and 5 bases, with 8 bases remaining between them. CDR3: CASSLMEGYGYTF. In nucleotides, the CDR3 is TGTGCCAGCAGCTTAATGGAGGGGTATGGCTACACCTTC.

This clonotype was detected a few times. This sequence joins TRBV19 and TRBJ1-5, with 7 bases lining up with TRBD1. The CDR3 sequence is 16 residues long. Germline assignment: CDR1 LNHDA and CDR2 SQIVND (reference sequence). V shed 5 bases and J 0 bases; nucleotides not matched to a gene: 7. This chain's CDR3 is CASSLRTGISNQPQHF. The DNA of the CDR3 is TGTGCCAGTAGTCTGCGGACAGGAATTAGCAATCAGCCCCAGCATTTT.

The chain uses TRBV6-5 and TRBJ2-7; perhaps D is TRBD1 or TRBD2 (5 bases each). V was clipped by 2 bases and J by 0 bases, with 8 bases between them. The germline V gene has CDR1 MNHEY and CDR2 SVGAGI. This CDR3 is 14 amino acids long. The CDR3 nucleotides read TGTGCCAGCAGTTACCGAGGGGACTCCTACGAGCAGTACTTC. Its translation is CASSYRGDSYEQYF.

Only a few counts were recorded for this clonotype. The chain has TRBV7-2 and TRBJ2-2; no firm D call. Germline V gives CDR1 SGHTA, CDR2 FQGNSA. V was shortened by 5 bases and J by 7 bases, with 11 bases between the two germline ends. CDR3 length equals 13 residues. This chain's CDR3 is CASSPVLDGELFF. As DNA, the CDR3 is TGTGCCAGCAGCCCCGTGCTTGACGGGGAGCTGTTTTTT.

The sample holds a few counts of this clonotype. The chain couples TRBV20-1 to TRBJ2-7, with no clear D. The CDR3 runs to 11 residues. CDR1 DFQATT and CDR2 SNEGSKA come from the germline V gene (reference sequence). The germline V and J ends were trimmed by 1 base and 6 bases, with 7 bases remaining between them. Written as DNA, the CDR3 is TGCAGTGCTAGAGGTAGGAGCGAGCAGTACTTC. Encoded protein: CSARGRSEQYF.

The CDR3 loop reads CASSRTGTKIYEQYF. In nucleotides, the CDR3 is TGTGCCAGCAGCCGTACAGGGACGAAAATCTACGAGCAGTACTTC. The chain has TRBV11-2 and TRBJ2-7, with a weak D call TRBD1 (6 bases). Germline V gene lookup returns CDR1 SGHAT and CDR2 FQNNGV. V was pared by 5 bases and J by 3 bases, with 17 bases between. The CDR3 is 15 residues long.

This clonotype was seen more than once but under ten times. CDR3 nucleotide sequence: TGTGCCAGCAGTTCTGATTCAGGGATGGACACTGAAGCTTTCTTT. This gives the protein CASSSDSGMDTEAFF. The chain recombines TRBV28 with TRBJ1-1, with D possibly matching TRBD1 (5 bases). Germline lookup yields CDR1 MDHEN and CDR2 SYDVKM. V lost 4 bases, J lost 3 bases, and 15 bases lay in between. The CDR3 length is 15 residues.

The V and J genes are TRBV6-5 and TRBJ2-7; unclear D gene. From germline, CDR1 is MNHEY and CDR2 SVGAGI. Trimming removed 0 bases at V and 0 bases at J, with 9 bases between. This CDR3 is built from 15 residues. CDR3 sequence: CASSYSSLRSYEQYF. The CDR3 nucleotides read TGTGCCAGCAGTTACTCGAGTCTCCGCTCCTACGAGCAGTACTTC.

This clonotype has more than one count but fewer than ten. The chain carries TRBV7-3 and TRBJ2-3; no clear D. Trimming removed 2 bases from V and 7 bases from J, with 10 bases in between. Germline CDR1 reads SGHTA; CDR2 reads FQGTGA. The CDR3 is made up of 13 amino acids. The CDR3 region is CASSLSQLNTQYF. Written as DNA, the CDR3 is TGTGCCAGCAGCTTATCACAGTTGAATACGCAGTATTTT.

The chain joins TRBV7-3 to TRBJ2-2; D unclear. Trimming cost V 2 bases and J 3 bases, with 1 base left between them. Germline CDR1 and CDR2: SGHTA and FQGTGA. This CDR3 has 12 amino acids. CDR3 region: CASSLDTGELFF. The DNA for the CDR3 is TGTGCCAGCAGCTTAGACACCGGGGAGCTGTTTTTT.

The CDR3 is CATSGTPLALEEQYF. CDR3 nucleotides: TGCGCCACATCCGGGACTCCCCTCGCTTTAGAAGAGCAGTACTTC. The chain uses TRBV4-1 and TRBJ2-7, with a weak D call TRBD2 (6 bases). This CDR3 has 15 amino acids. The V end was cut by 10 bases, the J end by 7 bases, with 26 bases between. The germline CDR1 and CDR2 sequences are MGHRA and YSYEKL.

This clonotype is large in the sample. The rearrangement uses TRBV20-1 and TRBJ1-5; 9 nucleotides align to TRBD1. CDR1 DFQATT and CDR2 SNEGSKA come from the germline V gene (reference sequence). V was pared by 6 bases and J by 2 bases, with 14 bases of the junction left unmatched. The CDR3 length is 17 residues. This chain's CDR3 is CSARKGRTGGRNQPQHF. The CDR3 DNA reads TGCAGTGCCAGGAAGGGGCGAACAGGGGGCCGCAATCAGCCCCAGCATTTT.

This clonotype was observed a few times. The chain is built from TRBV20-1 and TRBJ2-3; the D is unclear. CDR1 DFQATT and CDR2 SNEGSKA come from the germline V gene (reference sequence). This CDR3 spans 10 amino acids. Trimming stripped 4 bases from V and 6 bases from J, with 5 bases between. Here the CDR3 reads CSATSDTQYF. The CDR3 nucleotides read TGCAGTGCTACTTCCGATACGCAGTATTTT.

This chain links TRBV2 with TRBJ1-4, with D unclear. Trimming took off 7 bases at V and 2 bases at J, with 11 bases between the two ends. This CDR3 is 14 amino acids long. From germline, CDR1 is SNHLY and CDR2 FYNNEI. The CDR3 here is CASIPQPTNEKLFF. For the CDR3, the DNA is TGTGCCAGCATCCCCCAGCCGACTAATGAAAAACTGTTTTTT. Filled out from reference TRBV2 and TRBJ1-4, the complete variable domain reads EPEVTQTPSHQVTQMGQEVILRCVPISNHLYFYWYRQILGQKVEFLVSFYNNEISEKSEIFDDQFSVERPDGSNFTLKIRSTKLEDSAMYFCASIPQPTNEKLFFGSGTQLSVL.

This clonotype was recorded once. This CDR3 is CAWSFTGELFF. CDR3 sequence (DNA): TGTGCCTGGAGTTTCACCGGGGAGCTGTTTTTT. V usage is TRBV30 and J usage is TRBJ2-2; D gene ambiguous. CDR1 and CDR2 (germline): GTSNPN, SVGIG (reference sequence). The CDR3 is 11 amino acids. V lost 2 bases to trimming and J lost 4 bases, with 2 bases between them.

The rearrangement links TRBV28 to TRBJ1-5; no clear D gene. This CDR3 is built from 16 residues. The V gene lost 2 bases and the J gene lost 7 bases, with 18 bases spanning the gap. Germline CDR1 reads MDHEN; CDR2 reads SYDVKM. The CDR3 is CASSLIMREHRQPQHF. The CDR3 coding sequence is TGTGCCAGCAGTTTAATTATGAGGGAGCACCGCCAGCCCCAGCATTTT.

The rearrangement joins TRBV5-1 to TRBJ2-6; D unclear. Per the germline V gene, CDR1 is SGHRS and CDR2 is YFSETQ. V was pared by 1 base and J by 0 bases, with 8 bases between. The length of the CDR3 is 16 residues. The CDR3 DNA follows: TGCGCCAGCAGCTTGCCACAGTCCTCTGGGGCCAACGTCCTGACTTTC. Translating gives CASSLPQSSGANVLTF.